This entry lists 30 T cell receptor beta chains sequenced from one sample in a study of cytomegalovirus exposure and HLA in healthy donors. The primer mix had 60 Vbeta and 13 Jbeta primers. Profiling relied on immunoSEQ multiplex PCR, and the TCRdb table lists in-frame clones only, not all of them. The sample has about 160,000 clones, just under 80% seen once. Sample: PBMCs. These receptors all come from a woman in her fifties or sixties in good health and CMV-seronegative.

This sequence joins TRBV7-9 and TRBJ1-1, with TRBD1 identical over 8 bases. Germline loops: CDR1 SEHNR, CDR2 FQNEAQ (reference sequence). The length of the CDR3 is 14 residues. The V segment lost 1 base and the J segment 7 bases; nucleotides outside the gene matches: 5. The DNA for the CDR3 is TGTGCCAGCAGCTTAGGTGGACAGGGCGGTGAAGCTTTCTTT. Protein: CASSLGGQGGEAFF.

The CDR3 DNA reads TGTGCTAGGGAAAATAGCGGGAGGGTCTACGAGCAGTACTTC. It codes for CARENSGRVYEQYF. The rearrangement uses TRBV7-7 and TRBJ2-7; 11 nucleotides match TRBD2. The V gene's germline CDR1 is SSHAT and CDR2 FNYEAQ (reference sequence). This CDR3 is built from 14 residues.

This chain connects TRBV18 to TRBJ2-3; 7 bases agree with TRBD2. CDR1 KGHSH and CDR2 LQKENI come from the germline V gene. With 1 base clipped from V and 6 bases from J, the junction kept 7 bases outside the gene matches. The CDR3 runs to 15 residues. In nucleotides, the CDR3 is TGTGCCAGCTCACCACAATGGGAGGGATCGGATACGCAGTATTTT. Translation: CASSPQWEGSDTQYF.

The chain joins TRBV6-1 to TRBJ2-7; 9 bases align to TRBD1. The J segment lost 4 bases and the V segment lost 6 bases, leaving 7 bases of the junction unmatched. CDR1 and CDR2 from the germline V gene are MNHNS and SASEGT. This CDR3 region has 14 residues. The CDR3 is CASRSMGQGYEQYF. The CDR3 nucleotides are TGTGCCAGCAGATCCATGGGACAGGGTTACGAGCAGTACTTC.

The CDR3 here is CATQTVYGYTF. The CDR3 region has the DNA TGTGCCACCCAGACAGTCTATGGCTACACCTTC. This chain links TRBV6-5 with TRBJ1-2; D might be TRBD1 (5 bases). The CDR3 consists of 11 residues. V was clipped by 10 bases and J by 4 bases, with 10 bases between them. CDR1 and CDR2 from the germline V gene are MNHEY and SVGAGI.

The chain has TRBV19 and TRBJ2-7, with 11 bases matching TRBD1. The V gene's germline CDR1 is LNHDA and CDR2 SQIVND (reference sequence). The CDR3 is made up of 16 amino acids. After removal of 3 bases from V and 3 bases from J, the junction contained 7 bases not matched to a gene. This chain's CDR3 is CASSMEPGQGVYEQYF. For the CDR3, the DNA is TGTGCCAGTAGTATGGAGCCGGGACAGGGGGTCTACGAGCAGTACTTC.

This clone was seen once. At the DNA level, this CDR3 is encoded by other sequences in the same sample as well. This chain links TRBV2 with TRBJ1-2; no firm D call. Germline V gene data show CDR1 as SNHLY and CDR2 as FYNNEI. V was clipped by 4 bases and J by 2 bases, with 14 bases between them. The length of the CDR3 is 15 residues. The CDR3, as DNA: TGTGCCAGCAGTGCGCGGGATGGGTTAAACTATGGCTACACCTTC. Its translation: CASSARDGLNYGYTF.

The J gene is TRBJ2-1, the V gene TRBV20-1; no definite D call. Per the germline V gene, CDR1 is DFQATT and CDR2 is SNEGSKA (reference sequence). The CDR3 has 11 residues. Trimming removed 6 bases at V and 4 bases at J, with 7 bases between. CDR3 DNA sequence: TGCAGTGCGCTCAGGTACAATGAGCAGTTCTTC. It encodes CSALRYNEQFF.

This chain connects TRBV28 to TRBJ1-3; 12 bases line up with TRBD1. The germline gives CDR1 MDHEN, CDR2 SYDVKM. The CDR3 spans 14 residues. V gave up 10 bases and J gave up 11 bases; unmatched junction bases: 12. This CDR3 reads CATSTGQGAGPIYF. The CDR3 DNA reads as TGTGCCACTTCTACGGGACAGGGGGCAGGTCCCATATATTTT.

J is TRBJ2-7 and V is TRBV6-5; 8 bases fit TRBD1. Germline CDR1 MNHEY, CDR2 SVGAGI. The CDR3 has 14 residues. V dropped 7 bases and J dropped 6; count of bases not matched to a gene: 11. The CDR3 spells CASTTRTGLAEQYF. The CDR3, as DNA: TGTGCCAGCACCACACGGACAGGGTTGGCCGAGCAGTACTTC.

As DNA, the CDR3 is TGCGCCAGCAGCTTGGTCCCGGGGAGAGAATACAATGAGCAGTTCTTC. Protein sequence: CASSLVPGREYNEQFF. The J gene is TRBJ2-1, the V gene TRBV5-1, with a weak D call TRBD2 (5 bases). Trimming pared 0 bases from V and 4 bases from J, leaving 14 bases between. CDR1 and CDR2 from the germline V gene are SGHRS and YFSETQ. CDR3 length equals 16 residues.

CDR3 nucleotide sequence: TGTGCCAGCAGCCCGCCGGGACTACAATACGAGCAGTACTTC. It yields the protein CASSPPGLQYEQYF. The V gene is TRBV7-9, the J gene TRBJ2-7; 7 bases fit TRBD2. This CDR3 has 14 amino acids. V lost 5 bases to trimming and J lost 4 bases; unmatched junction nucleotides: 8. Per the germline V gene, CDR1 is SEHNR and CDR2 is FQNEAQ (reference sequence). The full variable domain, in which reference TRBV7-9 and TRBJ2-7 provide the parts outside the CDR3, is DTGVSQNPRHKITKRGQNVTFRCDPISEHNRLYWYRQTLGQGPEFLTYFQNEAQLEKSRLLSDRFSAERPKGSFSTLEIQRTEQGDSAMYLCASSPPGLQYEQYFGPGTRLTVT.

V is TRBV10-3 and J is TRBJ2-1, with 16 bases fitting TRBD2. Per the germline V gene, CDR1 is ENHRY and CDR2 is SYGVKD. CDR3 size: 15 residues. The J segment lost 7 bases and the V segment lost 6 bases, leaving 3 bases of the junction unmatched. Here the CDR3 reads CAIRPGLAGGNEQFF. In DNA, the CDR3 is TGTGCCATCAGGCCGGGACTAGCGGGAGGGAATGAGCAGTTCTTC.

This clone came up many times. The chain links TRBV19 to TRBJ1-5; D is uncertain. The CDR3 has 13 amino acids. Germline values: CDR1 LNHDA, CDR2 SQIVND (reference sequence). V was cut by 10 bases and J by 4 bases, with 14 bases left in between. CDR3 DNA sequence: TGTGCCACCCGGGAGCAGATGAATCAGCCCCAGCATTTT. This encodes CATREQMNQPQHF.

This chain links TRBV10-3 with TRBJ2-7; 8 bases match TRBD2. The CDR3 has 15 residues. J lost 6 bases, V lost 6 bases, and 13 bases had no gene match. CDR1 and CDR2 from the germline V gene are ENHRY and SYGVKD. The CDR3 DNA is TGTGCCATCAGAGGATCGGGAGGGCCGGAGAGCGAGCAGTACTTC. This codes for CAIRGSGGPESEQYF.

The chain is built from TRBV5-1 and TRBJ2-1, with TRBD2 matching over 11 bases. Trimming at V came to 4 bases and at J to 0 bases, leaving 9 bases not matched to a gene. The CDR3 spans 18 residues. CDR1 and CDR2 (germline): SGHRS, YFSETQ. CDR3 region: CASSLPTSGTSSYNEQFF. In DNA, the CDR3 is TGCGCCAGCAGCCTCCCGACTAGCGGGACGAGCTCCTACAATGAGCAGTTCTTC.

The rearrangement links TRBV15 to TRBJ1-4; D is perhaps TRBD1 (6 bases). V lost 3 bases to trimming and J lost 4 bases, with 21 bases between them. The CDR3 is 18 amino acids. Germline V gene data show CDR1 as LNHNV and CDR2 as YYDKDF (reference sequence). The CDR3 protein is CATSRTGFGGFGNEKLFF. CDR3 sequence (DNA): TGTGCCACCAGCAGGACAGGCTTTGGGGGCTTCGGTAATGAAAAACTGTTTTTT.

V is TRBV10-3 and J is TRBJ2-5; 10 bases align to TRBD1. The V gene's germline CDR1 is ENHRY and CDR2 SYGVKD. CDR3 length equals 22 residues. V dropped 4 bases and J dropped 2; count of bases not matched to a gene: 25. The CDR3 loop reads CAISVGTGAVGDPTYEQETQYF. The DNA for the CDR3 is TGTGCCATCAGTGTTGGGACAGGGGCGGTGGGGGACCCAACCTACGAACAAGAGACCCAGTACTTC.

The J gene is TRBJ2-3, the V gene TRBV7-2; TRBD2 matches at 8 bases. The trim removed 5 bases at V and 6 bases at J, leaving 13 bases unmatched. Germline CDR1 and CDR2: SGHTA and FQGNSA. There are 16 residues in the CDR3. CDR3 sequence: CASSPLGRGVQDTQYF. For the CDR3, the DNA is TGTGCCAGCAGCCCCCTTGGGCGGGGGGTCCAGGATACGCAGTATTTT.

This clone was counted a few times. The V and J genes are TRBV30 and TRBJ1-4; TRBD1 is a possible D gene (5 bases). Trimming took 3 bases from V and 8 from J, leaving 19 bases between them. This CDR3 has 15 residues. CDR1 GTSNPN and CDR2 SVGIG come from the germline V gene (reference sequence). The CDR3 sequence is CAWRPAGFPQEKLFF. The CDR3, as DNA: TGTGCCTGGAGACCCGCAGGGTTTCCACAGGAAAAACTGTTTTTT.

V is TRBV5-4 and J is TRBJ2-5; 8 bases are shared with TRBD2. Germline trimming cut 4 bases from V and 1 base from J; bases unmatched to any gene: 6. The germline gives CDR1 SGHNT, CDR2 YYREEE (reference sequence). CDR3 length: 15 residues. The CDR3 region has the DNA TGTGCCAGCAGCCTAAGACTAGCGAGCCAAGAGACCCAGTACTTC. Translating it yields CASSLRLASQETQYF.

This chain uses TRBV7-2 with TRBJ1-1; 7 nucleotides align to TRBD1. CDR1 SGHTA and CDR2 FQGNSA come from the germline V gene. The J segment lost 0 bases and the V segment lost 3 bases, leaving 10 bases of the junction unmatched. The CDR3 totals 17 residues. CDR3 protein: CASSFSRRGGMNTEAFF. The CDR3 nucleotides read TGTGCCAGCAGCTTTTCGCGGAGAGGGGGCATGAACACTGAAGCTTTCTTT. The full variable domain, in which reference TRBV7-2 and TRBJ1-1 provide the parts outside the CDR3, is GAGVSQSPSNKVTEKGKDVELRCDPISGHTALYWYRQSLGQGLEFLIYFQGNSAPDKSGLPSDRFSAERTGGSVSTLTIQRTQQEDSAVYLCASSFSRRGGMNTEAFFGQGTRLTVV.

The chain recombines TRBV5-6 with TRBJ2-2, with 9 bases aligning to TRBD1. The length of the CDR3 is 17 residues. Germline V gives CDR1 SGHDT, CDR2 YYEEEE. The V gene end was trimmed by 3 bases and the J gene end by 4 bases; junction bases not matched to a gene: 10. The DNA of the CDR3 is TGTGCCAGCAGCTCCACACAGGGGGCTTACGGCACCGGGGAGCTGTTTTTT. It translates to CASSSTQGAYGTGELFF.

CDR3 sequence: CSVARVSAGALSHGYTF. CDR3 DNA: TGCAGCGTTGCGAGGGTATCAGCAGGGGCGCTGTCCCATGGCTACACCTTC. J is TRBJ1-2 and V is TRBV29-1, with a possible D match to TRBD1 (6 bases). The ends were cut back, 4 bases at V and 6 bases at J, with 27 bases in the middle. The length of the CDR3 is 17 residues. Germline V gene lookup returns CDR1 SQVTM and CDR2 ANQGSEA.

This clone was picked up a small number of times. The V call is TRBV19, the J call TRBJ2-4, with TRBD2 as a possible D gene (6 bases). Trimming left V 5 bases short and J 0 bases short, with 11 bases between. CDR1 LNHDA and CDR2 SQIVND come from the germline V gene (reference sequence). This CDR3 is 15 amino acids long. The CDR3 sequence is CASSGGDLAKNIQYF. The CDR3 DNA is TGTGCCAGTAGTGGCGGGGACCTAGCCAAAAACATTCAGTACTTC.

This clone showed up just once. The J gene is TRBJ1-1, the V gene TRBV5-1; 7 positions agree with TRBD1. This CDR3 comprises 15 residues. J gave up 0 bases and V 2 bases, and 4 bases lay outside the gene matches. The germline gives CDR1 SGHRS, CDR2 YFSETQ. The DNA of the CDR3 is TGCGCCAGCAGCTTTACAGGGGACTTGAACACTGAAGCTTTCTTT. Its protein is CASSFTGDLNTEAFF.

The chain is built from TRBV6-6 and TRBJ2-3; TRBD1 aligns across 7 bases. CDR1 and CDR2 (germline): MNHNY, SVGAGI (reference sequence). The ends lost 2 bases at V and 5 bases at J; junction bases unmatched: 4. The CDR3 is made up of 14 amino acids. CDR3 sequence: CASSYRGPGDTQYF. Written as DNA, the CDR3 is TGTGCCAGCAGTTACAGGGGGCCCGGAGATACGCAGTATTTT.

V gene TRBV27 combines with J gene TRBJ2-7; perhaps TRBD2 as D (6 bases). The CDR3 has 14 amino acids. V was shortened by 4 bases and J by 5 bases, with 15 bases between the two germline ends. CDR1 and CDR2 from the germline V gene are MNHEY and SMNVEV (reference sequence). The CDR3 DNA sequence: TGTGCCAGCAGTTCCACGGAGGGGTATAACGAGCAGTACTTC. Its protein is CASSSTEGYNEQYF.

This chain links TRBV7-9 with TRBJ1-4, with 9 bases matching TRBD1. Germline values: CDR1 SEHNR, CDR2 FQNEAQ (reference sequence). V shed 3 bases and J 2 bases; nucleotides not matched to a gene: 1. This CDR3 is 15 amino acids long. For the CDR3, the DNA is TGTGCCAGCAGCTTGACAGGGGGGACTAATGAAAAACTGTTTTTT. It specifies CASSLTGGTNEKLFF.

This clone was seen just once. The gene calls are TRBV5-1 and TRBJ2-1; D might be TRBD2 (5 bases). V lost 0 bases and J lost 6, with 13 bases in between. The germline CDR1 and CDR2 sequences are SGHRS and YFSETQ. CDR3 size: 15 residues. Here the CDR3 DNA reads TGCGCCAGCAGCTTGGAGGGCCTAGCCGGCAATGAGCAGTTCTTC. Translation gives CASSLEGLAGNEQFF.